This T cell receptor beta chain was profiled in a study of vaccination effects on CD4 cells after COVID-19. Study-level information: Two-dose BNT162b2 or mRNA-1273 vaccination was given to participants.

TCRdb's table, derived via immunoSEQ multiplex PCR, lists solely in-frame clones and lacks some. The repertoire holds some 22,000 clones, with over 55% as singletons. To note about this clone: Antigen specificity is unknown.

CDR3 size: 12 residues. Trimming left V 3 bases short and J 4 bases short, with 6 bases between. Germline CDR1 and CDR2: KGHSH and LQKENI. ViraFEST used viral peptide pools to expand antigen-specific CD4+ T cells before sequencing. The authors isolated CD4+ T cells after 9 to 10 days of culture. According to the study, vaccine recipients showed no prior SARS-CoV-2 infection and negative nucleocapsid antibodies. Cultures used a few million PBMC per well, 7.5 to 10 IU/ml IL-2 and about 10 ug/ml peptides. The receptor was derived from a human donor who received a COVID-19 vaccine. V is TRBV18 and J is TRBJ1-1, with D uncertain. The sample was CD4+ T cells from PBMCs cultured with HCoV-OC43 spike peptides, taken before COVID-19 vaccination. Described subset: HCoV-OC43 spike overlapping peptide pool stimulation. The CDR3: CASSPVLTEAFF. The CDR3 nucleotides are TGTGCCAGCTCACCTGTTCTCACTGAAGCTTTCTTT.